These 11 T cell receptor beta chains share one sample of origin, sequenced in a study of beta chain features in type 1 diabetes. The authors reverse transcribed all of the isolated RNA, so sequencing captured expressed TCRB transcripts. Generated by immunoSEQ multiplex PCR, the TCRdb table keeps only in-frame clones and is missing some. The sample contains some 230,000 clones, 7.5% to 10% of which appear only once. Sequenced input: naive CD4+ T cells from blood. The receptors were sampled from a woman between 18 and 29 years old in good health.

The V gene is TRBV9, the J gene TRBJ1-3; a possible D gene is TRBD1 (6 bases). Trimming took off 0 bases at V and 1 base at J, with 14 bases between the two ends. The CDR3 totals 17 residues. Germline V CDR1 and CDR2: SGDLS, YYNGEE. This chain's CDR3 is CASSVGHRAISGNTIYF. CDR3 DNA: TGTGCCAGCAGCGTAGGGCACAGGGCGATATCTGGAAACACCATATATTTT.

V gene TRBV7-2 combines with J gene TRBJ1-2; D uncertain. This CDR3 contains 13 residues. V was pared by 5 bases and J by 5 bases, with 12 bases between. The germline gives CDR1 SGHTA, CDR2 FQGNSA. In DNA, the CDR3 is TGTGCCAGCAGCCCCCGGGTGGTATATGGCTACACCTTC. This encodes CASSPRVVYGYTF.

The rearrangement uses TRBV4-1 and TRBJ1-1, with D possibly TRBD1 on 6 matching bases. Germline V gene sequence: CDR1 MGHRA, CDR2 YSYEKL. V lost 0 bases and J 1 base, leaving 9 bases between the germline ends. There are 15 residues in the CDR3. The CDR3 spells CASSQEGAGNTEAFF. The CDR3, as DNA: TGCGCCAGCAGCCAAGAGGGGGCGGGGAACACTGAAGCTTTCTTT.

The gene calls are TRBV2 and TRBJ1-1; weak D call: TRBD1 (6 bases). This CDR3 is 13 amino acids long. In germline, CDR1 is SNHLY, CDR2 FYNNEI. V lost 7 bases, J lost 4 bases, and 13 bases lay in between. The CDR3 reads CASTLDSSTEAFF. CDR3 DNA: TGTGCCAGCACCTTGGACAGCAGCACTGAAGCTTTCTTT.

The J gene is TRBJ2-5, the V gene TRBV28; 8 bases fit TRBD2. Germline V gene lookup returns CDR1 MDHEN and CDR2 SYDVKM. Trimming at V came to 8 bases and at J to 4 bases, leaving 6 bases not matched to a gene. The length of the CDR3 is 13 residues. CDR3 bases: TGTGCCAGCGCGATGAGCGGGGGAGAGACCCAGTACTTC. It specifies CASAMSGGETQYF.

Many counts were recorded for this clone. This rearrangement joins TRBV7-9 to TRBJ2-1; 10 nucleotides agree with TRBD2. The V gene end was trimmed by 5 bases and the J gene end by 3 bases; junction bases not matched to a gene: 7. Germline assignment: CDR1 SEHNR and CDR2 FQNEAQ (reference sequence). There are 16 residues in the CDR3. For the CDR3, the DNA is TGTGCCAGCAGCGTAGGACTAGCGGAGAGCTACAATGAGCAGTTCTTC. Translation: CASSVGLAESYNEQFF. Full variable domain (missing parts from reference TRBV7-9 and TRBJ2-1): DTGVSQNPRHKITKRGQNVTFRCDPISEHNRLYWYRQTLGQGPEFLTYFQNEAQLEKSRLLSDRFSAERPKGSFSTLEIQRTEQGDSAMYLCASSVGLAESYNEQFFGPGTRLTVL.

This clone was seen repeatedly, ten times or more. This rearrangement joins TRBV7-3 to TRBJ2-5; TRBD1 is a possible D gene (6 bases). The CDR3 loop spans 12 amino acids. The germline gives CDR1 SGHTA, CDR2 FQGTGA. V was trimmed by 5 bases and J by 8 bases, leaving 12 bases between them. DNA for the CDR3: TGTGCCAGCAGCCCACAAGGGGGTACCCAGTACTTC. Its translation is CASSPQGGTQYF.

The chain links TRBV6-5 to TRBJ2-5; tentative D call: TRBD2 (6 bases). The V end was cut by 6 bases, the J end by 2 bases, with 16 bases between. The CDR3 has 15 amino acids. Germline loops: CDR1 MNHEY, CDR2 SVGAGI. DNA for the CDR3: TGTGCCAGCAGCTTGGCCGGGACTTTACAAGAGACCCAGTACTTC. Protein: CASSLAGTLQETQYF.

The V gene is TRBV30, the J gene TRBJ1-1; the D is unclear. The germline V gene has CDR1 GTSNPN and CDR2 SVGIG (reference sequence). The CDR3 loop spans 12 amino acids. Trimming shortened V by 7 bases and J by 6 bases, and 15 bases separated the two germline ends. CDR3 sequence: CASNLMRAEAFF. CDR3 DNA: TGTGCCTCAAATTTAATGAGAGCTGAAGCTTTCTTT. Supplemented by reference TRBV30 and TRBJ1-1, the full variable domain reads SQTIHQWPATLVQPVGSPLSLECTVEGTSNPNLYWYRQAAGRGLQLLFYSVGIGQISSEVPQNLSASRPQDRQFILSSKKLLLSDSGFYLCASNLMRAEAFFGQGTRLTVV.

The chain recombines TRBV7-8 with TRBJ2-1; TRBD2 matches at 8 bases. With 5 bases clipped from V and 2 bases from J, the junction kept 11 bases outside the gene matches. Germline V gene sequence: CDR1 SGHVS, CDR2 FQNEAQ. The CDR3 contains 17 residues. As DNA, the CDR3 is TGTGCCAGCAGCCCAAGAGTACTAGCGGCAACCTACAATGAGCAGTTCTTC. This codes for CASSPRVLAATYNEQFF.

The chain employs TRBV5-1 and TRBJ1-1; the D gene is possibly TRBD1 (5 bases). The V gene's germline CDR1 is SGHRS and CDR2 YFSETQ. There are 14 residues in the CDR3. The ends were cut back, 3 bases at V and 3 bases at J, with 12 bases in the middle. CDR3 bases: TGCGCCAGCAGCTCCGACAGTGAGTACACTGAAGCTTTCTTT. This codes for CASSSDSEYTEAFF.